Listed below are T cell receptor beta chains from one sample, sequenced in a study of cytomegalovirus exposure and HLA in healthy donors. Method: immunoSEQ multiplex PCR; TCRdb's copy keeps in-frame clones and lacks some. The table lists around 150,000 clones, about 80% of them singletons. Sequencing was done on a sample of PBMCs. Source of these receptors: a male donor in good health and CMV-seronegative. The CDR3 runs from the conserved cysteine through the conserved F or W. A D gene is named only where the DNA matches it firmly. Clone size, where shown, is once, few, many, or a class for clones that have expanded.

j_call clone_size v_call d_call cdr3_aa cdr3_nt
TRBJ2-5 NA TRBV5-1 TRBD2 CASSSTAGGGETQYF TGCGCCAGCAGCTCTACAGCGGGGGGCGGGGAGACCCAGTACTTC
TRBJ1-1 NA TRBV19 NA CASSIGGNTEAFF TGTGCCAGTAGTATCGGAGGGAACACTGAAGCTTTCTTT
TRBJ1-6 NA TRBV6-1 NA CASSEEHNSPLHF TGTGCCAGCAGTGAGGAGCACAATTCACCCCTCCACTTT
TRBJ2-4 NA TRBV6-5 NA CASSLNREAKNIQYF TGTGCCAGCAGTTTAAACAGGGAAGCCAAAAACATTCAGTACTTC
TRBJ2-4 NA TRBV28 NA CASSFLPGFTKNIQYF TGTGCCAGCAGTTTCTTACCAGGGTTCACCAAAAACATTCAGTACTTC
TRBJ1-2 NA TRBV6-5 NA CASSYGRNYGYTF TGTGCCAGCAGTTACGGGAGGAACTATGGCTACACCTTC
TRBJ2-3 NA TRBV9 TRBD2 CASSTSGGPGDTQYF TGTGCCAGCAGTACTAGCGGGGGGCCGGGGGATACGCAGTATTTT
TRBJ1-1 NA TRBV5-1 NA CASSLVPSLNTEAFF TGCGCCAGCAGCTTGGTTCCGAGCCTGAACACTGAAGCTTTCTTT
TRBJ2-5 NA TRBV4-3 TRBD1 CASSQGWTGAETQYF TGCGCCAGCAGCCAAGGGTGGACAGGGGCCGAGACCCAGTACTTC
TRBJ1-1 NA TRBV6-5 NA CASSYSRATEAFF TGTGCCAGCAGTTACTCTCGCGCTACTGAAGCTTTCTTT
TRBJ1-2 once TRBV29-1 NA CSVLLGGTNYGYTF TGCAGCGTTCTCCTGGGGGGGACTAACTATGGCTACACCTTC
TRBJ1-1 NA TRBV7-3 NA CASSFRVVGTEAFF TGTGCCAGCAGCTTTCGGGTGGTCGGAACTGAAGCTTTCTTT
TRBJ2-6 NA TRBV9 NA CASSALQGHSGANVLTF TGTGCCAGCAGCGCCTTACAGGGACACTCTGGGGCCAACGTCCTGACTTTC
TRBJ2-7 NA TRBV28 NA CASSLSLAGDYEQYF TGTGCCAGCAGTTTGAGCCTCGCAGGCGACTACGAGCAGTACTTC
TRBJ1-2 NA TRBV2 TRBD1 CASSTQGADGYTF TGTGCCAGCAGTACACAGGGGGCTGATGGCTACACCTTC
TRBJ1-5 NA TRBV6-1 TRBD1 CASSGTGTGTNQPQHF TGTGCCAGCAGTGGGACCGGGACAGGCACCAATCAGCCCCAGCATTTT
TRBJ1-5 NA TRBV7-2 NA CASSPMSSQYQPQHF TGTGCCAGCAGCCCGATGTCGTCTCAGTATCAGCCCCAGCATTTT
TRBJ1-2 NA TRBV10-3 TRBD1 CATTDEAGGIDGYTF TGTGCCACCACGGACGAGGCAGGGGGCATAGATGGCTACACCTTC
TRBJ1-1 NA TRBV19 NA CASKRGSLLDTEAFF TGTGCCAGTAAAAGGGGGTCCCTCTTGGACACTGAAGCTTTCTTT
TRBJ1-2 few TRBV11-2 TRBD1 CASSQAGTAKYGYTF TGTGCCAGCAGCCAAGCCGGGACAGCAAAATATGGCTACACCTTC
TRBJ2-7 NA TRBV4-3 NA CASSPTVSYEQYF TGCGCCAGCAGCCCAACAGTCTCCTACGAGCAGTACTTC
TRBJ2-7 NA TRBV10-3 NA CAISEAGGYYEQYF TGTGCCATCAGTGAGGCAGGAGGGTACTACGAGCAGTACTTC
TRBJ2-7 NA TRBV7-6 NA CASSSGFVGAQAYEQYF TGTGCCAGCAGCTCGGGTTTCGTGGGAGCCCAAGCCTACGAGCAGTACTTC
TRBJ1-1 NA TRBV7-2 NA CASSQDRSNTEAFF TGTGCCAGCAGCCAGGACAGATCAAACACTGAAGCTTTCTTT
TRBJ1-1 NA TRBV7-2 NA CASSLYSLNRLNTEAFF TGTGCCAGCAGCCTCTACTCTCTTAACAGACTGAACACTGAAGCTTTCTTT
TRBJ1-4 NA TRBV29-1 NA CSVGFQNEKLFF TGCAGCGTTGGCTTCCAGAATGAAAAACTGTTTTTT
TRBJ2-5 NA TRBV4-1 TRBD2 CASSQGASGQETQYF TGCGCCAGCAGCCAAGGGGCTAGCGGACAAGAGACCCAGTACTTC
TRBJ2-1 NA TRBV30 TRBD1 CAWSARDRVNEQFF TGTGCCTGGAGTGCCCGGGACAGGGTGAATGAGCAGTTCTTC
TRBJ2-3 few TRBV7-9 NA CASSSNHRGTDTQYF TGTGCCAGCAGCTCGAACCACAGGGGCACAGATACGCAGTATTTT
TRBJ2-5 NA TRBV9 NA CVSSVRGFETQYF TGTGTCAGCAGCGTACGCGGGTTCGAGACCCAGTACTTC
TRBJ2-3 NA TRBV7-8 TRBD2 CASSSGGTDTQYF TGTGCCAGCAGCTCGGGGGGGACAGATACGCAGTATTTT
TRBJ2-7 NA TRBV4-2 TRBD2 CASSQDPAGGSSYEQYF TGTGCCAGCAGTCAAGATCCCGCGGGGGGCAGCTCCTACGAGCAGTACTTC
TRBJ2-7 NA TRBV5-1 TRBD1 CASSLEGRGTEQYF TGCGCCAGCAGCTTGGAGGGCAGGGGGACCGAGCAGTACTTC
TRBJ1-4 NA TRBV6-4 NA CASSDRGERGGGPGEKLFF TGTGCCAGCAGTGACAGGGGCGAGAGGGGGGGTGGCCCCGGGGAAAAACTGTTTTTT
TRBJ2-2 NA TRBV5-4 NA CASSPVQGLGGELFF TGTGCCAGCAGCCCGGTTCAGGGGCTCGGCGGGGAGCTGTTTTTT
TRBJ1-4 NA TRBV28 NA CASSLFNREKLFF TGTGCCAGCAGTTTGTTTAACCGGGAAAAACTGTTTTTT
TRBJ1-2 NA TRBV6-1 TRBD1 CASSRTGGAYGYTF TGTGCCAGCAGCAGGACAGGGGGTGCCTATGGCTACACCTTC
TRBJ2-3 NA TRBV6-5 NA CASSQHLKAGDTQYF TGTGCCAGCAGTCAACATTTGAAAGCAGGGGATACGCAGTATTTT
TRBJ1-5 NA TRBV2 TRBD1 CASRQNRGQYQPQHF TGTGCCAGCAGACAAAACAGGGGCCAATATCAGCCCCAGCATTTT
TRBJ2-2 NA TRBV5-1 TRBD2 CASSLWTGGGTGELFF TGCGCCAGCAGCTTGTGGACGGGAGGAGGCACCGGGGAGCTGTTTTTT
TRBJ2-1 few TRBV5-8 NA CASGLRVGQFF TGTGCCAGCGGATTGAGGGTTGGGCAGTTCTTC
TRBJ2-7 NA TRBV18 NA CASSPKTGENEQYF TGTGCCAGCTCACCGAAGACGGGGGAGAACGAGCAGTACTTC